The 29 T cell receptor beta chains below were found in one sample sequenced in a study of liver allograft versus peripheral blood T cells. The wider study: Comparative analysis was performed on T cell receptor repertoires from transplanted livers and from recipients' peripheral blood.

TCRdb re-called the reads with MiXCR, one entry per CDR3 protein. The sample consists of about 10,000 distinct CDR3 sequences, 20% of them appearing once. These TCRs come from a human patient who had a liver transplant. A subset of T cells may come from the graft donor.

This rearrangement joins TRBV7-9 to TRBJ1-2; no definite D call. The CDR3 runs 13 residues. Looked up from germline, CDR1 is SEHNR and CDR2 is FQNEAQ (reference sequence). The V gene lost 4 bases and the J gene lost 3 bases, with 9 bases spanning the gap. This chain's CDR3 is CASSSGPYYGYTF. In nucleotides, the CDR3 is TGTGCCAGCAGCTCAGGACCCTACTATGGCTACACCTTC.

This clonotype is medium-sized. This chain joins TRBV19 and TRBJ2-7; the D call may be TRBD1 or TRBD2 (5 bases each). In germline, CDR1 is LNHDA, CDR2 SQIVND (reference sequence). V was pared by 5 bases and J by 4 bases, with 15 bases between. CDR3 length: 14 amino acids. The CDR3 nucleotides are TGTGCCAGTAGTGTAACGGGGCTTGGTTACGAGCAGTACTTC. Translating it yields CASSVTGLGYEQYF.

By sample share, this clonotype is medium-sized. V and J are TRBV6-1 and TRBJ1-1; D is unresolved. This CDR3 has 13 amino acids. Trimming left V 1 base short and J 4 bases short, with 7 bases between. Germline CDR1 and CDR2: MNHNS and SASEGT. The CDR3 sequence: CASSEVEVTEAFF. The CDR3 region has the DNA TGTGCCAGCAGTGAAGTAGAGGTCACTGAAGCTTTCTTT.

This clonotype was counted ten times or more. CDR3 residues: CASSPDSVRSGYTF. The CDR3 DNA sequence: TGTGCCAGCTCACCGGACAGTGTGCGGAGTGGCTACACCTTC. The rearrangement joins TRBV18 to TRBJ1-2; D possibly corresponds to TRBD1 (6 bases). The CDR3 totals 14 residues. Trimming took off 3 bases at V and 7 bases at J, with 15 bases between the two ends. CDR1 is KGHSH, CDR2 LQKENI, per germline.

This clonotype occurred many times. This chain joins TRBV6-5 and TRBJ1-3, with D possibly being TRBD1 (6 bases). V lost 6 bases and J lost 0, with 18 bases in between. CDR1 is MNHEY and CDR2 is SVGAGI in the germline V gene. This CDR3 contains 17 residues. The CDR3 spells CASRETGQTLSGNTIYF. CDR3 nucleotide sequence: TGTGCCAGCAGAGAAACCGGACAGACCCTCTCTGGAAACACCATATATTTT.

This chain links TRBV19 with TRBJ2-1, with 13 bases lining up with TRBD2. Germline CDR1 and CDR2: LNHDA and SQIVND (reference sequence). V was pared by 6 bases and J by 3 bases, with 8 bases of the junction left unmatched. The CDR3 length is 17 residues. CDR3 protein: CASRTSGGHPNYNEQFF. CDR3 coding DNA: TGTGCCAGTAGGACTAGCGGGGGGCATCCTAACTACAATGAGCAGTTCTTC.

Sample share makes this clonotype medium-sized (0.01 to 0.1%). The rearrangement links TRBV19 to TRBJ1-4, with a possible D match to TRBD1 (5 bases). This CDR3 region has 15 residues. Germline V CDR1 and CDR2: LNHDA, SQIVND (reference sequence). V gave up 5 bases and J gave up 8 bases, with 18 bases separating them. The CDR3 sequence: CASSGQGDLDEKLFF. The CDR3, as DNA: TGTGCCAGTAGTGGGCAGGGAGATTTGGACGAAAAACTGTTTTTT.

This clonotype is termed medium-sized. The chain joins TRBV6-1 to TRBJ1-2; D is unclear. There are 12 residues in the CDR3. Germline CDR1 MNHNS, CDR2 SASEGT. V was shortened by 8 bases and J by 8 bases, with 15 bases between the two germline ends. The CDR3 region is CASFEGMGGYTF. CDR3 DNA sequence: TGTGCCAGCTTCGAGGGAATGGGCGGCTACACCTTC.

In its sample, this clonotype was seen many times. The V call is TRBV5-4, the J call TRBJ2-1; TRBD2 aligns across 13 bases. In germline, CDR1 is SGHNT, CDR2 YYREEE (reference sequence). The V and J ends lost 4 bases and 0 bases, in that order; junction bases with no gene match: 4. This CDR3 is built from 17 residues. The CDR3 loop is CASSHTSGGASYNEQFF. As DNA, the CDR3 is TGTGCCAGCAGCCATACTAGCGGGGGGGCCTCCTACAATGAGCAGTTCTTC.

By proportion, this clonotype is medium-sized. The CDR3 reads CASSLDGGNSYEQYF. The CDR3 DNA is TGTGCCAGCAGCTTAGACGGGGGGAATTCCTACGAGCAGTACTTC. V and J are TRBV7-2 and TRBJ2-7; 7 bases fit TRBD2. J was trimmed by 1 base and V by 1 base; bases with no gene match: 4. Germline V gene lookup returns CDR1 SGHTA and CDR2 FQGNSA. This CDR3 contains 15 residues.

This clonotype ranks as medium-sized. The chain recombines TRBV19 with TRBJ1-1; D perhaps matches TRBD1 (5 bases). V was trimmed by 1 base and J by 5 bases, leaving 8 bases between them. Germline V gives CDR1 LNHDA, CDR2 SQIVND (reference sequence). This CDR3 comprises 13 residues. CDR3 nucleotide sequence: TGTGCCAGTAGTATAGGACGGGGGACTGAAGCTTTCTTT. This encodes CASSIGRGTEAFF.

The CDR3 DNA sequence: TGCAGTGCTTGGACTAGCGGTGGGCGCACAGATACGCAGTATTTT. Its translation is CSAWTSGGRTDTQYF. The genes are TRBV20-1 and TRBJ2-3; 10 bases map to TRBD2. After removal of 5 bases from V and 1 base from J, the junction contained 6 bases not matched to a gene. This CDR3 has 15 amino acids. The germline gives CDR1 DFQATT, CDR2 SNEGSKA (reference sequence).

This clonotype is large by share. The rearrangement links TRBV6-5 to TRBJ1-2; the match to TRBD1 covers 11 bases. Trimming took 0 bases from V and 4 from J; bases not matched to a gene: 4. Germline V gives CDR1 MNHEY, CDR2 SVGAGI. The CDR3 extends over 16 amino acids. The CDR3 coding sequence is TGTGCCAGCAGTTACTCTCGGACAGGGGGCGGCTATGGCTACACCTTC. Translation: CASSYSRTGGGYGYTF.

Judged by abundance, this clonotype is medium-sized (0.01 to 0.1%). CDR3 in DNA: TGTGCCGGTGGGATAGACACCTACGAGCAGTACTTC. The encoded protein is CAGGIDTYEQYF. V usage is TRBV10-3 and J usage is TRBJ2-7, with D hard to call. The length of the CDR3 is 12 residues. Between the trimmed V and J ends, which lost 11 bases and 2 bases, there was a span of 13 bases. Per germline, CDR1 ENHRY and CDR2 SYGVKD.

In its sample, this clonotype ranks as medium-sized. This sequence joins TRBV29-1 and TRBJ1-1; 10 nucleotides agree with TRBD1. Germline V gene sequence: CDR1 SQVTM, CDR2 ANQGSEA. This CDR3 is 12 amino acids long. V gave up 0 bases and J gave up 12 bases; unmatched junction bases: 4. CDR3 protein: CSVEETGGASFF. CDR3 coding DNA: TGCAGCGTTGAAGAGACAGGGGGCGCGTCTTTCTTT.

In this sample, this clonotype turned up a few times. The chain joins TRBV5-6 to TRBJ2-2; the D call may be TRBD1 or TRBD2 (5 bases each). CDR3 length: 14 residues. V lost 4 bases and J lost 4, with 11 bases in between. Germline-derived CDR1 and CDR2 are SGHDT and YYEEEE. As DNA, the CDR3 is TGTGCCAGCAGCCCCCTTGGGGGCACCGGGGAGCTGTTTTTT. This codes for CASSPLGGTGELFF. The full variable domain, its missing parts supplied by reference TRBV5-6 and TRBJ2-2, is DAGVTQSPTHLIKTRGQQVTLRCSPKSGHDTVSWYQQALGQGPQFIFQYYEEEERQRGNFPDRFSGHQFPNYSSELNVNALLLGDSALYLCASSPLGGTGELFFGEGSRLTVL.

This clonotype occurred many times. The chain employs TRBV7-9 and TRBJ2-1; unclear D gene. The CDR3 sequence is 13 residues long. V dropped 5 bases and J dropped 0 bases, with 5 bases sitting between them. Germline V gives CDR1 SEHNR, CDR2 FQNEAQ (reference sequence). In nucleotides, the CDR3 is TGTGCCAGCAGCCCCAGCTCCTACAATGAGCAGTTCTTC. Protein: CASSPSSYNEQFF.

In its sample, this clonotype ranks as medium-sized (0.01 to 0.1%). The chain combines TRBV19 with TRBJ1-6, with TRBD1 matching over 9 bases. The CDR3 length is 13 residues. Germline values: CDR1 LNHDA, CDR2 SQIVND (reference sequence). V shed 11 bases, J shed 5 bases, and the junction held 4 bases outside the gene matches. The CDR3 DNA follows: TGTGCCGGAGGGACAGGGAATAATTCACCCCTCCACTTT. This translates into CAGGTGNNSPLHF.

This chain links TRBV5-6 with TRBJ1-2; weak D call: TRBD1 (5 bases). There are 13 residues in the CDR3. Germline V gene data show CDR1 as SGHDT and CDR2 as YYEEEE. Trimming shortened V by 3 bases and J by 6 bases, and 12 bases separated the two germline ends. Written as DNA, the CDR3 is TGTGCCAGCAGCTGGGGACGGCTGCATGGCTACACCTTC. Its translation is CASSWGRLHGYTF.

The rearrangement links TRBV28 to TRBJ1-6, with D unclear. The CDR3 sequence is 15 residues long. Trimming removed 6 bases at V and 2 bases at J, with 11 bases between. Germline CDR1 reads MDHEN; CDR2 reads SYDVKM. The CDR3 spells CASSQGGTYNSPLHF. In DNA, the CDR3 is TGTGCCAGCAGCCAAGGAGGAACCTATAATTCACCCCTCCACTTT.

On this clonotype itself: A read error is possible here, since a much larger clone lies one base away. The chain combines TRBV24-1 with TRBJ1-2; D unresolved. CDR1 and CDR2 (germline): KGHDR, SFDVKD. The CDR3 is 12 amino acids. Trimming left V 3 bases short and J 6 bases short, with 7 bases between. The CDR3 DNA sequence: TGTGCCACCAGTGATGGCGGGCATGGCTACACCTTC. Amino acid sequence: CATSDGGHGYTF.

The chain employs TRBV20-1 and TRBJ1-5; no reliable D call. V was pared by 6 bases and J by 4 bases, with 10 bases between. The germline gives CDR1 DFQATT, CDR2 SNEGSKA (reference sequence). The CDR3 covers 12 residues. CDR3 DNA sequence: TGCAGTGCGAGAAAGGGAAATCAGCCCCAGCATTTT. It translates to CSARKGNQPQHF.

V gene TRBV5-6 combines with J gene TRBJ1-6; TRBD1 matches 11 bases. The CDR3 has 14 amino acids. Germline V gene lookup returns CDR1 SGHDT and CDR2 YYEEEE. V gave up 4 bases and J gave up 10 bases; unmatched junction bases: 4. CDR3 in amino acids: CASSRRTGGSPLHF. CDR3 sequence (DNA): TGTGCCAGCAGCCGCCGGACAGGGGGCTCACCCCTCCACTTT.

This clonotype counts as medium-sized. The rearrangement joins TRBV6-6 to TRBJ2-1; possibly TRBD1 for D (5 bases). From germline, CDR1 is MNHNY and CDR2 SVGAGI (reference sequence). Trimming stripped 2 bases from V and 8 bases from J, with 16 bases between. The CDR3 is 15 residues long. The chain's CDR3 is CASSYLSTGLDEQFF. The CDR3 coding sequence is TGTGCCAGCAGTTACCTCTCTACAGGCTTGGATGAGCAGTTCTTC.

Judged by abundance, this clonotype is medium-sized. This sequence joins TRBV6-5 and TRBJ2-6, with D uncertain. Germline assignment: CDR1 MNHEY and CDR2 SVGAGI. CDR3 size: 17 residues. V lost 6 bases and J 2 bases, leaving 17 bases between the germline ends. The CDR3 region is CASSRPTSDPGANVLTF. DNA for the CDR3: TGTGCCAGCAGCCGACCGACCTCAGACCCTGGGGCCAACGTCCTGACTTTC.

This clonotype has a count of ten or more. The V and J genes are TRBV6-6 and TRBJ1-5; a possible D gene is TRBD1 (5 bases). V lost 2 bases to trimming and J lost 6 bases, with 11 bases between them. This CDR3 has 14 amino acids. Per the germline V gene, CDR1 is MNHNY and CDR2 is SVGAGI (reference sequence). The CDR3 region is CASSYGQGGQPQHF. The CDR3 DNA sequence: TGTGCCAGCAGTTACGGGCAGGGCGGTCAGCCCCAGCATTTT.

This clonotype is medium-sized (0.01 to 0.1%) by share. The V call is TRBV10-3, the J call TRBJ2-3; TRBD1 aligns across 9 bases. Trimming removed 3 bases from V and 5 bases from J; junction bases left unmatched: 3. The CDR3 covers 14 residues. Germline V gives CDR1 ENHRY, CDR2 SYGVKD. The CDR3 is CAISEQGAKDTQYF. The CDR3 region has the DNA TGTGCCATCAGTGAACAGGGGGCAAAAGATACGCAGTATTTT.

The gene calls are TRBV6-5 and TRBJ2-7; the match to TRBD1 covers 11 bases. The V segment lost 6 bases and the J segment 5 bases; nucleotides outside the gene matches: 6. The CDR3 spans 14 residues. The V gene's germline CDR1 is MNHEY and CDR2 SVGAGI. The CDR3 DNA follows: TGTGCCAGCAGAAGGGACAGGGGGGGAAACGAGCAGTACTTC. Protein product: CASRRDRGGNEQYF.

By its share, this clonotype is medium-sized (0.01 to 0.1%). The rearrangement uses TRBV15 and TRBJ1-5; D not certain. This CDR3 has 14 residues. V was clipped by 0 bases and J by 9 bases, with 12 bases between them. CDR1 LNHNV and CDR2 YYDKDF come from the germline V gene (reference sequence). Here the CDR3 reads CATSRDQLAWPQHF. The CDR3 coding sequence is TGTGCCACCAGCAGAGATCAGCTCGCCTGGCCCCAGCATTTT.